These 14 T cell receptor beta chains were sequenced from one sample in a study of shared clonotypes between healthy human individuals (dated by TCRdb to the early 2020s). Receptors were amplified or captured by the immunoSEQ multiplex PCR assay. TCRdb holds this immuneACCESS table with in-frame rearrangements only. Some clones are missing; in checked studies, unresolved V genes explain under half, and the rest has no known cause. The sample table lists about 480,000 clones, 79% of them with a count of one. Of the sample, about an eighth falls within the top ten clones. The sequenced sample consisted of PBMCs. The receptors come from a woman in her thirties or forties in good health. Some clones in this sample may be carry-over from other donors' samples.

In DNA form, the CDR3 reads TGTGCCACCAGCAGAGAACTAGCGGGAGCGGAGACCCAGTACTTC. As protein: CATSRELAGAETQYF. J is TRBJ2-5 and V is TRBV15; 11 nucleotides line up with TRBD2. V was pared by 0 bases and J by 5 bases, with 2 bases of the junction left unmatched. Germline lookup yields CDR1 LNHNV and CDR2 YYDKDF (reference sequence). There are 15 residues in the CDR3.

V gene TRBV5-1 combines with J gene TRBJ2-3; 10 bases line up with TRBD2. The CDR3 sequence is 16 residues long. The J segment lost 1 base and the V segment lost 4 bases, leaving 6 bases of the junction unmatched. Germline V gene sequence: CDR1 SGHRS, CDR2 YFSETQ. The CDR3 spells CASSPEREGGTDTQYF. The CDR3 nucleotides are TGCGCCAGCAGCCCCGAGCGGGAGGGCGGCACAGATACGCAGTATTTT.

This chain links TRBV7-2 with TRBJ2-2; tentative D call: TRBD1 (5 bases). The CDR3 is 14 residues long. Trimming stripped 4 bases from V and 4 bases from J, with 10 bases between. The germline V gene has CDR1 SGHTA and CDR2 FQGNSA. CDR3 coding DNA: TGTGCCAGCAGCTCAGGGCTGGGCACCGGGGAGCTGTTTTTT. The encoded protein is CASSSGLGTGELFF.

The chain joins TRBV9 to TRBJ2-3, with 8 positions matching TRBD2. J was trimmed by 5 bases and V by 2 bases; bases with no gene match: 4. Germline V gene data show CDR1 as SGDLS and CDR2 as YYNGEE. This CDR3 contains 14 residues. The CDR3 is CASSVSGNKDTQYF. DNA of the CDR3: TGTGCCAGCAGCGTTAGCGGGAATAAAGATACGCAGTATTTT.

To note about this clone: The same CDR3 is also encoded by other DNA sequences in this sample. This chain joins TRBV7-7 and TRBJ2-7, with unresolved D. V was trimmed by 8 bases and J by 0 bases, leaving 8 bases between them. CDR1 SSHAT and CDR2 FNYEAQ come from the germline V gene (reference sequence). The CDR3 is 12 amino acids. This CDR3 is CASRQASYEQYF. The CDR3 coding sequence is TGTGCCAGCCGTCAGGCCTCCTACGAGCAGTACTTC.

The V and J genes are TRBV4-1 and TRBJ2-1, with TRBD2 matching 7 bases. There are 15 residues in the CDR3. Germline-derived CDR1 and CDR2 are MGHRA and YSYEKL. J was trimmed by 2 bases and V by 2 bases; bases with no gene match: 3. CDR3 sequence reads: CASSQLAVAYNEQFF. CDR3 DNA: TGCGCCAGCAGCCAACTAGCGGTCGCCTACAATGAGCAGTTCTTC.

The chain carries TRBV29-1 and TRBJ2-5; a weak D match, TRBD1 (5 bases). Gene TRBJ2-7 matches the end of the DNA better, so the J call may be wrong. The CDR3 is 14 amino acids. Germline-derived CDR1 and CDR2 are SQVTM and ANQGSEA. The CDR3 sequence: CSVEDSPGQNEQYF. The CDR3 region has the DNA TGCAGCGTTGAAGACTCCCCAGGGCAGAACGAGCAGTACTTC.

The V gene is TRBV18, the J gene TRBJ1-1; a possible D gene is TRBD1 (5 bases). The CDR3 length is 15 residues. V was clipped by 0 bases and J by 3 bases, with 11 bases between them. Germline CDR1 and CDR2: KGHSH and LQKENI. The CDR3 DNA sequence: TGTGCCAGCTCACCACCGGTGGGGGGGGACACTGAAGCTTTCTTT. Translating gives CASSPPVGGDTEAFF.

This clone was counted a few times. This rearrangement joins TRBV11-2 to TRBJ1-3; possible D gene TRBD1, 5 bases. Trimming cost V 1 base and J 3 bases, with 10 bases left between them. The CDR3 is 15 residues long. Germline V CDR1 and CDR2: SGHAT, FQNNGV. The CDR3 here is CASSLGTGDGNTIYF. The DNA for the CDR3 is TGTGCCAGCAGCTTAGGAACAGGAGATGGAAACACCATATATTTT.

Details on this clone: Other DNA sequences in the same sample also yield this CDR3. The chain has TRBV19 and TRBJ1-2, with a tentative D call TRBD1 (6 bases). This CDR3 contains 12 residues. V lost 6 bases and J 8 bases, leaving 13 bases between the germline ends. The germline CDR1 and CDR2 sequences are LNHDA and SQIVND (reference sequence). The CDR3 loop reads CASSRGARGYTF. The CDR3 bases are TGTGCCAGTAGCCGGGGGGCGCGAGGCTACACCTTC.

The CDR3 DNA reads TGTGCCAGCTCACCTCCCGGCAGGGCCCTCTACGAGCAGTACTTC. Protein sequence: CASSPPGRALYEQYF. This chain joins TRBV18 and TRBJ2-7; the D gene is possibly TRBD1 (5 bases). Trimming took off 3 bases at V and 3 bases at J, with 15 bases between the two ends. CDR3 length equals 15 residues. The V gene's germline CDR1 is KGHSH and CDR2 LQKENI.

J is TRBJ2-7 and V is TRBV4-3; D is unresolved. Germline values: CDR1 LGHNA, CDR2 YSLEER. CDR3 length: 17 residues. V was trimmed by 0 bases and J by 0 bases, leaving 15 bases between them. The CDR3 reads CASSQDRGYGRSYEQYF. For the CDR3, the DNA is TGCGCCAGCAGCCAAGATCGCGGATACGGACGCTCCTACGAGCAGTACTTC.

This CDR3 is CSVEQYEQFF. In nucleotides, the CDR3 is TGCAGCGTAGAACAATATGAGCAGTTCTTC. The chain links TRBV29-1 to TRBJ2-1; D ambiguous. Trimming cost V 6 bases and J 8 bases, with 8 bases left between them. The CDR3 totals 10 residues. Germline V gene sequence: CDR1 SQVTM, CDR2 ANQGSEA.

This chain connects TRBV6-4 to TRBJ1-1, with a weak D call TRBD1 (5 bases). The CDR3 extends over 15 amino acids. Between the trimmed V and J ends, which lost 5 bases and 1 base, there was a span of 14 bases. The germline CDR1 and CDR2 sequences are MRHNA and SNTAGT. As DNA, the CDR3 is TGTGCCAGCAGTCCCGAAGGCGGGGCGAACACTGAAGCTTTCTTT. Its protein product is CASSPEGGANTEAFF.